These 14 T cell receptor beta chains were all obtained from the same sample, sequenced in a study of blood T cells in healthy people across ages. Primed by a sample-barcoded 5' primer and a J-beta primer mix, a second PCR proceeded for roughly 6 to 12 cycles. TCRdb re-called the 5' RACE reads with MiXCR, one entry per CDR3 protein. The sample has 800,000 to 950,000 distinct CDR3 sequences, about 34% seen once. Sequenced: blood. The receptors here all came from a man aged 18 to 30 in good health.

This clonotype has only a few counts. The chain couples TRBV7-2 to TRBJ1-1; D remains unclear. V shed 4 bases and J shed 1 base, with 7 bases lying between them. Germline V gene data show CDR1 as SGHTA and CDR2 as FQGNSA. The CDR3 runs to 13 residues. The CDR3 loop reads CASSSIRNTEAFF. CDR3 nucleotides: TGTGCCAGCAGCTCAATAAGGAACACTGAAGCTTTCTTT.

At least ten counts were recorded for this clonotype. The J gene is TRBJ2-5, the V gene TRBV5-1; TRBD2 matches at 12 bases. V trimming: 4 bases; J trimming: 2 bases; junction bases outside the gene matches: 6. Germline V gene data show CDR1 as SGHRS and CDR2 as YFSETQ. The CDR3 totals 16 residues. The CDR3 reads CASSQGLAGIQETQYF. CDR3 in DNA: TGCGCCAGCAGCCAAGGACTAGCGGGGATACAAGAGACCCAGTACTTC.

In its sample, this clonotype was seen once. A clone one base away is much larger, so this may be a read error. The chain employs TRBV4-2 and TRBJ2-5; 9 positions agree with TRBD2. J gave up 11 bases and V 2 bases, and 15 bases lay outside the gene matches. Germline CDR1 LGHNA, CDR2 YNFKEQ. The CDR3 has 16 amino acids. Here the CDR3 reads CASSQLFSGGYNEQYF. CDR3 nucleotides: TGTGCCAGCAGCCAACTATTTAGCGGGGGTTACAATGAGCAGTACTTC.

As regards this clonotype: At one end the junction does not follow the germline gene, possibly because of a read error. The chain uses TRBV7-9 and TRBJ2-5; D not certain. The germline gives CDR1 SEHNR, CDR2 FQNEAQ (reference sequence). The CDR3 spans 12 residues. The DNA of the CDR3 is TGTGTCAGCAGCTTGTTCCAAGAGACCCAGTACTTC. This sequence encodes CVSSLFQETQYF.

This clonotype was seen only a few times. The chain recombines TRBV3-1 with TRBJ2-5; 7 nucleotides match TRBD1. This CDR3 spans 17 amino acids. Unmatched junction bases numbered 13, after V lost 1 base and J lost 5 bases. CDR1 LGHDT and CDR2 YNNKEL come from the germline V gene (reference sequence). Here the CDR3 DNA reads TGTGCCAGCAGCCAAGGGATTCCGGCAGGGGGTTTGGAGACCCAGTACTTC. Protein sequence: CASSQGIPAGGLETQYF.

This clonotype turned up a few times. The chain combines TRBV30 with TRBJ1-2, with D perhaps matching TRBD1 (5 bases). V gave up 1 base and J gave up 10 bases, with 16 bases separating them. The CDR3 spans 13 residues. From germline, CDR1 is GTSNPN and CDR2 SVGIG (reference sequence). The CDR3 is CAWSALRPGTYTF. DNA of the CDR3: TGTGCCTGGAGTGCACTCCGTCCGGGGACCTACACCTTC.

Comment on this clonotype: A much larger clone sits a single nucleotide away, making a read error possible. J is TRBJ2-7 and V is TRBV5-1, with D unclear. Germline lookup yields CDR1 SGHRS and CDR2 YFSETQ. V lost 2 bases and J lost 0, with 12 bases in between. This CDR3 is 15 amino acids long. CDR3 residues: CASSFTAAASYEQYF. For the CDR3, the DNA is TGCGCCAGCAGCTTTACAGCCGCCGCCTCCTACGAGCAGTACTTC. Full variable domain (rest looked up from reference TRBV5-1 and TRBJ2-7): KAGVTQTPRYLIKTRGQQVTLSCSPISGHRSVSWYQQTPGQGLQFLFEYFSETQRNKGNFPGRFSGRQFSNSRSEMNVSTLELGDSALYLCASSFTAAASYEQYFGPGTRLTVT.

V and J are TRBV3-1 and TRBJ2-7; 7 bases align to TRBD2. The J call could be wrong; TRBJ2-5 is a better fit for the DNA end. CDR1 is LGHDT, CDR2 YNNKEL, per germline (reference sequence). The CDR3 is 13 amino acids. CDR3 nucleotides: TGTGCCAGCAGCCAAGTACTAGCGGAGACCCAGTACTTC. Translating it yields CASSQVLAETQYF.

Note on this clonotype: A single base separates this from a much larger clone, so it may be a read error. This chain joins TRBV29-1 and TRBJ2-5; 11 nucleotides line up with TRBD2. The CDR3 spans 14 residues. The V gene's germline CDR1 is SQVTM and CDR2 ANQGSEA. Trimming at V came to 5 bases and at J to 4 bases, leaving 6 bases not matched to a gene. The DNA of the CDR3 is TGCAGCGTTTGTCTCGGGACTAGCGGAGAGACCCAGTACTTC. Protein product: CSVCLGTSGETQYF.

This clonotype was recorded many times. The chain carries TRBV12-5 and TRBJ2-7; D is possibly TRBD2 (5 bases). Germline values: CDR1 LGHNT, CDR2 FRNRAP. V lost 7 bases and J 2 bases, leaving 15 bases between the germline ends. The CDR3 spans 14 residues. CDR3 DNA sequence: TGTGCTAGTGCCGTGGAGGTAGGACCCTACGAGCAGTACTTC. Encoded protein: CASAVEVGPYEQYF.

This clonotype has a handful of counts. CDR3 coding DNA: TGTGCCAGCAGCAAGGACGGATTATACGAGCAGTACTTC. Protein product: CASSKDGLYEQYF. The genes are TRBV13 and TRBJ2-7, with D uncertain. Germline loops: CDR1 PRHDT, CDR2 FYEKMQ (reference sequence). The CDR3 covers 13 residues. V was cut by 5 bases and J by 4 bases, with 12 bases left in between.

In this sample, this clonotype turned up many times. The chain is built from TRBV20-1 and TRBJ2-5; D gene unclear. Germline assignment: CDR1 DFQATT and CDR2 SNEGSKA (reference sequence). CDR3 length equals 15 residues. Trimming stripped 0 bases from V and 5 bases from J, with 16 bases between. The CDR3 is CSARDLDSLLETQYF. For the CDR3, the DNA is TGCAGTGCTAGAGATCTCGACTCATTGCTGGAGACCCAGTACTTC.

This clonotype was observed a handful of times. The rearrangement links TRBV2 to TRBJ2-7; D is perhaps TRBD1 (5 bases). The germline V and J ends were trimmed by 1 base and 1 base, with 11 bases remaining between them. Germline V gives CDR1 SNHLY, CDR2 FYNNEI. This CDR3 is 15 amino acids long. This CDR3 reads CASSEGPRVSYEQYF. CDR3 DNA sequence: TGTGCCAGCAGTGAAGGTCCCAGGGTATCCTACGAGCAGTACTTC.

The table lists this clonotype with a few counts. This rearrangement joins TRBV4-1 to TRBJ1-1; D not resolved. Trimming removed 4 bases from V and 8 bases from J, with 17 bases in between. Germline CDR1 MGHRA, CDR2 YSYEKL. The CDR3 is 14 amino acids. CDR3 nucleotide sequence: TGCGCCAGCAGCCGACTATATCCCCGAGGGGAAGCTTTCTTT. This encodes CASSRLYPRGEAFF.